Described below is a single T cell receptor beta chain sequence and its context. In germline, CDR1 is SNHLY, CDR2 FYNNEI. CDR3 length equals 13 residues. V shed 8 bases and J shed 8 bases, with 16 bases lying between them. The record originates from a study of blood T cell repertoires in COVID-19. Study-wide context: From the United States, Italy and Spain came samples of acute and convalescent COVID-19. PBMCs, B-cell-depleted T cells, or T cells were the source of the cDNA or gDNA that made up the material.

Under the authors' procedure: Amplification from reference gene primers served as the basis for estimated nucleated cell counts. TCRdb's copy holds only in-frame clones and misses some; the assay was immunoSEQ multiplex PCR. V and J calls and clone size are copied from that table; D and trimming were computed from the DNA. The top ten hold over 8.5% of the sample, which has approximately 68,000 clones, roughly 81% seen once. The chain is built from TRBV2 and TRBJ2-1, with D hard to call. The receptor was derived from a human donor in a cohort sampled during active COVID-19. Sequencing was done on a sample of peripheral blood. CDR3 amino acids: CASAGLGVYEQFF. The CDR3 nucleotides are TGTGCCAGCGCCGGTCTAGGAGTCTATGAGCAGTTCTTC.